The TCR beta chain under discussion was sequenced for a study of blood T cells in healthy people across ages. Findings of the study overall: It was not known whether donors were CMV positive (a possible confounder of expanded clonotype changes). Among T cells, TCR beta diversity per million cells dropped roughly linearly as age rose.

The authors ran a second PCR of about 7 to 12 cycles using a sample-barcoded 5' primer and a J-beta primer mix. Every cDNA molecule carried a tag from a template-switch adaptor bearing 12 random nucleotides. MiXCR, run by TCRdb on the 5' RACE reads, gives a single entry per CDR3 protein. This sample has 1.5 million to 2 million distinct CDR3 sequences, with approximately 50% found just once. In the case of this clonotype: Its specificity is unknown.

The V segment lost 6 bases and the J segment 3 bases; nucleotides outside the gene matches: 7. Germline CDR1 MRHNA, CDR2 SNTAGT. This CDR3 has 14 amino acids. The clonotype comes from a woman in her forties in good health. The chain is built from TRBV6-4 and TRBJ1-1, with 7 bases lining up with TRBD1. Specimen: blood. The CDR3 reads CASRLDRADTEAFF. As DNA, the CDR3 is TGTGCCAGCAGACTAGACAGGGCTGACACTGAAGCTTTCTTT.